Each of the 19 T cell receptor beta chains below was sequenced from the same sample in a study of OX40 agonist ivuxolimab in advanced cancers. Clones were read by immunoSEQ multiplex PCR, and TCRdb kept only the in-frame ones, dropping some. Among approximately 100,000 clones, under 85% were seen once, and the ten largest hold roughly 5%. Sample: CD4+ or CD8+ T cells sorted from blood, taken in a trial of the OX40 agonist ivuxolimab. These receptors all come from an adult with an advanced solid tumor such as melanoma, head and neck, liver or kidney cancer.

V and J are TRBV12-5 and TRBJ1-4; TRBD1 aligns across 8 bases. V gave up 6 bases and J gave up 7 bases; unmatched junction bases: 7. Germline loops: CDR1 LGHNT, CDR2 FRNRAP. CDR3 length: 14 amino acids. CDR3 sequence: CASGPDRGTEKLFF. Here the CDR3 DNA reads TGTGCTAGTGGACCCGACAGGGGAACTGAAAAACTGTTTTTT.

The chain recombines TRBV19 with TRBJ2-5; D is perhaps TRBD1 (6 bases). The CDR3 spans 18 residues. CDR1 LNHDA and CDR2 SQIVND come from the germline V gene (reference sequence). Trimming took off 1 base at V and 2 bases at J, with 20 bases between the two ends. CDR3 in amino acids: CASSIVGAARRRQETQYF. As DNA, the CDR3 is TGTGCCAGTAGTATAGTGGGGGCGGCAAGAAGACGGCAAGAGACCCAGTACTTC.

This chain connects TRBV10-3 to TRBJ2-5; 7 nucleotides align to TRBD1. This CDR3 spans 16 amino acids. In germline, CDR1 is ENHRY, CDR2 SYGVKD. J gave up 2 bases and V 0 bases, and 6 bases lay outside the gene matches. The CDR3 DNA sequence: TGTGCCATCAGTGAGTCCCCAGGGGGTATACAAGAGACCCAGTACTTC. Translating gives CAISESPGGIQETQYF.

The rearrangement uses TRBV5-8 and TRBJ2-5, with 10 nucleotides matching TRBD1. The V segment lost 0 bases and the J segment 5 bases; nucleotides outside the gene matches: 10. This CDR3 spans 17 amino acids. Germline V gene data show CDR1 as SGHTS and CDR2 as YDEGEE. The CDR3 region is CASSLGQGAGGWETQYF. CDR3 coding DNA: TGTGCCAGCAGCTTGGGACAGGGGGCCGGGGGTTGGGAGACCCAGTACTTC.

The J gene is TRBJ2-3, the V gene TRBV7-9; 9 bases are a match to TRBD2. Germline loops: CDR1 SEHNR, CDR2 FQNEAQ (reference sequence). The CDR3 has 16 amino acids. V was pared by 5 bases and J by 3 bases, with 9 bases of the junction left unmatched. CDR3 nucleotides: TGTGCCAGCAGCCTTGATCGGACTAGCGATACAGATACGCAGTATTTT. Protein product: CASSLDRTSDTDTQYF.

The chain couples TRBV7-2 to TRBJ2-5; 7 bases are a match to TRBD1. The CDR3 is 14 amino acids. Germline-derived CDR1 and CDR2 are SGHTA and FQGNSA. V trimming: 6 bases; J trimming: 0 bases; junction bases outside the gene matches: 4. CDR3 sequence (DNA): TGTGCCAGCAGTCTAGACAGGGACCAAGAGACCCAGTACTTC. Protein product: CASSLDRDQETQYF.

This clone was seen a single time. This rearrangement joins TRBV14 to TRBJ2-5; 7 nucleotides match TRBD1. The CDR3 loop spans 18 amino acids. Germline assignment: CDR1 SGHDN and CDR2 FVKESK. V lost 0 bases and J lost 3; bases outside the gene matches: 13. This CDR3 is CASSQDWGLTGYEETQYF. CDR3 DNA: TGTGCCAGCAGCCAAGATTGGGGGTTGACAGGGTATGAAGAGACCCAGTACTTC.

The chain recombines TRBV6-6 with TRBJ1-1; D is undetermined. V was pared by 7 bases and J by 2 bases, with 14 bases between. The CDR3 consists of 14 residues. In germline, CDR1 is MNHNY, CDR2 SVGAGI (reference sequence). CDR3: CASTILAGNTEAFF. CDR3 DNA sequence: TGTGCCAGCACAATACTTGCGGGAAACACTGAAGCTTTCTTT.

The CDR3 region has the DNA TGTGCCATCAGGAGGGGAGTGACAGAGAACACCGGGGAGCTGTTTTTT. Its protein product is CAIRRGVTENTGELFF. V usage is TRBV10-3 and J usage is TRBJ2-2; possibly TRBD1 or TRBD2 for D (5 bases each). V was shortened by 6 bases and J by 1 base, with 15 bases between the two germline ends. Germline V lookup: CDR1 ENHRY, CDR2 SYGVKD. The CDR3 extends over 16 amino acids.

The CDR3 protein is CASSITGTAPYGYTF. CDR3 coding DNA: TGTGCCAGTAGTATAACCGGGACAGCACCCTATGGCTACACCTTC. The genes are TRBV19 and TRBJ1-2; 7 bases are shared with TRBD1. CDR3 length equals 15 residues. CDR1 and CDR2 from the germline V gene are LNHDA and SQIVND (reference sequence). Trimming cost V 2 bases and J 4 bases; bases outside gene matches: 7.

The rearrangement joins TRBV7-9 to TRBJ2-2; D unresolved. The germline gives CDR1 SEHNR, CDR2 FQNEAQ (reference sequence). This CDR3 is 13 amino acids long. V was clipped by 11 bases and J by 3 bases, with 13 bases between them. DNA for the CDR3: TGTGCCCTTAGGACGCCTTACACCGGGGAGCTGTTTTTT. As protein: CALRTPYTGELFF.

This chain uses TRBV10-3 with TRBJ2-1; 9 bases are shared with TRBD2. In germline, CDR1 is ENHRY, CDR2 SYGVKD. V dropped 4 bases and J dropped 7; count of bases not matched to a gene: 11. The CDR3 contains 16 residues. The CDR3 here is CAISAGLAGAPNEQFF. The CDR3, as DNA: TGTGCCATCAGTGCAGGGTTAGCGGGGGCCCCGAATGAGCAGTTCTTC.

A note on this clone: One end of the junction is discordant with germline, which a read error may explain. This chain links TRBV29-1 with TRBJ2-3, with D hard to call. This CDR3 region has 9 residues. The V gene's germline CDR1 is SQVTM and CDR2 ANQGSEA. CDR3 nucleotides: TGCAGCGTGGCCGAGACTGTGAATTTT. Translating gives CSVAETVNF.

The gene calls are TRBV29-1 and TRBJ1-1; D is unclear. The CDR3 spans 12 residues. Trimming took off 4 bases at V and 6 bases at J, with 12 bases between the two ends. Germline V gene data show CDR1 as SQVTM and CDR2 as ANQGSEA. The CDR3 DNA is TGCAGCGTTGCTCCGTCAATCGCTGAAGCTTTCTTT. Amino acid sequence: CSVAPSIAEAFF.

This chain links TRBV5-6 with TRBJ2-1, with D maybe TRBD2 (5 bases). V shed 3 bases and J shed 16 bases, with 14 bases lying between them. This CDR3 is built from 11 residues. Per germline, CDR1 SGHDT and CDR2 YYEEEE. CDR3 residues: CASSSGRVGFF. CDR3 DNA sequence: TGTGCCAGCAGCTCTGGGCGGGTTGGTTTCTTC.

This chain connects TRBV6-1 to TRBJ2-2; D perhaps matches TRBD2 (6 bases). V lost 8 bases to trimming and J lost 5 bases, with 18 bases between them. Germline loops: CDR1 MNHNS, CDR2 SASEGT. This CDR3 contains 15 residues. The CDR3 protein is CASARDLRGTGELFF. CDR3 DNA: TGTGCCAGCGCGCGGGACCTACGGGGGACCGGGGAGCTGTTTTTT.

The chain employs TRBV5-1 and TRBJ1-2; D is ambiguous. With 6 bases removed from V and 8 bases from J, the gap between germline ends came to 17 bases. The germline V gene encodes CDR1 SGHRS and CDR2 YFSETQ. This CDR3 spans 13 amino acids. The CDR3 DNA is TGCGCCAGCAAATTGGAAGGGCCGGGGGGCTACACCTTC. Amino acid sequence: CASKLEGPGGYTF.

The CDR3: CASSQDRSNYGYTF. The DNA for the CDR3 is TGCGCCAGCAGCCAGGACAGATCTAACTATGGCTACACCTTC. The chain combines TRBV4-3 with TRBJ1-2; tentative D call: TRBD1 (6 bases). The V gene lost 3 bases and the J gene lost 0 bases, with 8 bases spanning the gap. This CDR3 has 14 residues. Germline V gene sequence: CDR1 LGHNA, CDR2 YSLEER.

The V and J genes are TRBV27 and TRBJ2-3; no firm D call. The CDR3 length is 14 residues. V was shortened by 5 bases and J by 2 bases, with 11 bases between the two germline ends. The germline CDR1 and CDR2 sequences are MNHEY and SMNVEV (reference sequence). The CDR3 DNA reads TGTGCCAGCAGTCTTAACTCCCCCACAGATACGCAGTATTTT. Amino acids: CASSLNSPTDTQYF.